The clone carrying this TCR beta chain was seen a handful of times. This specimen comes from a study of neurological immune-mediated disorders. Trimming took 5 bases from V and 5 from J; bases not matched to a gene: 7. The CDR3 has 15 amino acids. Germline lookup yields CDR1 ENHRY and CDR2 SYGVKD. In Maryland, USA, blood bank volunteers were the healthy controls. TCRdb recomputed calls from the 5' RACE reads with MiXCR, one row per CDR3 protein. The sample comprises 75,000 to 95,000 distinct CDR3 sequences, approximately 17% of which are singletons, and 15% rests with the top ten. The sample consisted of PBMCs. The genes are TRBV10-3 and TRBJ2-5; 11 nucleotides line up with TRBD1. The clonotype comes from a woman aged 40 to 50 in good health. For the CDR3, the DNA is TGTGCCATCAGTCCCGGACAGGGGGCCTTGGAGACCCAGTACTTC. It translates to CAISPGQGALETQYF.